The rows below give T cell receptor beta chains drawn from one sample of a study of cytomegalovirus exposure and HLA in healthy donors. The assay was immunoSEQ multiplex PCR, and TCRdb's table has in-frame clones only and misses some. Of approximately 130,000 clones listed, less than 90% are singletons. The specimen was PBMCs. These TCRs come from a man aged 35 to 55 in good health and CMV-seronegative. CDR3s include the opening cysteine and the closing phenylalanine or tryptophan. The D gene is left open where the match is weak. The listing skips clone size in some rows; elsewhere it reads once, few, many or a size class.

NA,TRBV19,NA,TRBJ2-7,CASSDRSSSYEQYF,TGTGCCAGTAGCGACAGGTCAAGCTCCTACGAGCAGTACTTC
NA,TRBV12-5,NA,TRBJ2-7,CASLDREQGVDEQYF,TGTGCTAGCCTGGATAGGGAACAGGGTGTCGACGAGCAGTACTTC
NA,TRBV9,TRBD1,TRBJ1-2,CASSVADRGRGYTF,TGTGCCAGCAGCGTAGCGGACAGGGGGAGGGGCTACACCTTC
NA,TRBV27,NA,TRBJ2-7,CASSLRAASYEQYF,TGTGCCAGCAGTTTACGAGCCGCCTCCTACGAGCAGTACTTC
NA,TRBV5-8,NA,TRBJ1-1,CASSKTGNTEAFF,TGTGCCAGCAGCAAGACGGGTAACACTGAAGCTTTCTTT
NA,TRBV27,NA,TRBJ2-1,CASSSLLPYNEQFF,TGTGCCAGCAGTTCCCTACTACCGTACAATGAGCAGTTCTTC
NA,TRBV14,NA,TRBJ2-3,CASSVTDTQYF,TGTGCCAGCTCCGTCACAGATACGCAGTATTTT
NA,TRBV2,NA,TRBJ2-7,CASSEDNTHEQYF,TGTGCCAGCAGTGAAGATAACACCCACGAGCAGTACTTC
NA,TRBV27,TRBD2,TRBJ2-1,CASSLLADYNEQFF,TGTGCCAGCAGTTTGCTAGCGGACTACAATGAGCAGTTCTTC
once,TRBV5-1,TRBD2,TRBJ2-7,CASSSMVSAGGKSYEQYF,TGCGCCAGCAGCTCGATGGTCTCTGCGGGAGGAAAATCCTACGAGCAGTACTTC
once,TRBV6-1,NA,TRBJ2-2,CASRAPSAGELFF,TGTGCCAGTCGTGCCCCATCGGCCGGGGAGCTGTTTTTT
NA,TRBV19,TRBD2,TRBJ2-7,CASSFRTSGRSVEQYF,TGTGCCAGTAGTTTCCGGACTAGCGGGAGGTCCGTCGAGCAGTACTTC
few,TRBV7-2,NA,TRBJ2-7,CASSYGGDVYEQYF,TGTGCCAGCAGCTACGGGGGAGACGTCTACGAGCAGTACTTC
NA,TRBV7-9,TRBD2,TRBJ2-5,CASSLRRPREGETQYF,TGTGCCAGCAGCCTTCGGAGGCCCCGGGAGGGAGAGACCCAGTACTTC
NA,TRBV30,TRBD1,TRBJ1-4,CAWSVGQGVGFWEKLFF,TGTGCCTGGAGTGTTGGGCAGGGGGTCGGGTTTTGGGAAAAACTGTTTTTT
NA,TRBV27,TRBD2,TRBJ2-7,CASSSPGASGRNEQYF,TGTGCCAGCAGTTCCCCCGGGGCTAGCGGGAGGAACGAGCAGTACTTC
NA,TRBV28,NA,TRBJ2-7,CASSFKAGDTYEQYF,TGTGCCAGCAGTTTTAAGGCAGGTGATACCTACGAGCAGTACTTC
NA,TRBV30,NA,TRBJ1-2,CAWSADSNGYTF,TGTGCCTGGAGTGCGGACAGTAATGGCTACACCTTC
NA,TRBV6-5,TRBD1,TRBJ1-5,CASSLSGTGNQPQHF,TGTGCCAGCAGTTTATCCGGGACAGGCAATCAGCCCCAGCATTTT
NA,TRBV4-1,NA,TRBJ1-3,CASRLTGERANTIYF,TGCGCCAGCAGATTGACAGGAGAGCGTGCAAACACCATATATTTT
NA,TRBV4-3,TRBD1,TRBJ2-7,CASSQDTGGEYEQYF,TGCGCCAGCAGCCAAGATACAGGGGGCGAGTACGAGCAGTACTTC
NA,TRBV4-3,TRBD1,TRBJ2-7,CASSQEYQGVYEQYF,TGCGCCAGCAGCCAAGAATACCAGGGGGTCTACGAGCAGTACTTC
NA,TRBV6-6,NA,TRBJ1-2,CASSYKDRHYGYTF,TGTGCCAGCAGTTATAAGGACAGACACTATGGCTACACCTTC
NA,TRBV10-3,TRBD1,TRBJ2-1,CATEGDRARLGNEQFF,TGTGCCACCGAGGGGGACAGGGCCCGACTTGGCAATGAGCAGTTCTTC
few,TRBV30,TRBD2,TRBJ2-1,CAWSSASGRKGDEQFF,TGTGCCTGGAGTTCGGCTAGCGGGAGAAAAGGAGATGAGCAGTTCTTC
NA,TRBV30,TRBD1,TRBJ2-7,CAWSTGTAYEQYF,TGTGCCTGGAGTACCGGGACAGCCTACGAGCAGTACTTC
NA,TRBV5-6,NA,TRBJ2-1,CASSPAGSPYNEQFF,TGTGCCAGCAGTCCCGCAGGTTCTCCGTACAATGAGCAGTTCTTC
NA,TRBV28,TRBD1,TRBJ2-7,CASSQSSGTVPYEQYF,TGTGCCAGCAGTCAGTCCTCCGGGACAGTTCCCTACGAGCAGTACTTC
NA,TRBV7-2,NA,TRBJ1-5,CASSPGAGGGQPQHF,TGTGCCAGCAGCCCCGGGGCGGGGGGCGGTCAGCCCCAGCATTTT
few,TRBV27,TRBD1,TRBJ1-6,CASSLVRTGINSPLHF,TGTGCCAGCAGTTTAGTCCGGACAGGGATTAATTCACCCCTCCACTTT
once,TRBV7-9,TRBD1,TRBJ1-4,CASSLYGQGTNEKLFF,TGTGCCAGCAGCTTATACGGACAGGGAACTAATGAAAAACTGTTTTTT
NA,TRBV4-1,TRBD2,TRBJ2-7,CASSPEGLAGDEQYF,TGCGCCAGCAGCCCGGAGGGCCTAGCGGGAGACGAGCAGTACTTC
NA,TRBV19,TRBD1,TRBJ1-2,CASSTPGQGIGVYGYTF,TGTGCCAGTAGTACCCCGGGACAGGGAATTGGGGTCTATGGCTACACCTTC
NA,TRBV7-9,NA,TRBJ1-1,CASSPPGRETEAFF,TGTGCCAGCAGTCCCCCAGGAAGGGAGACTGAAGCTTTCTTT
NA,TRBV6-5,NA,TRBJ1-2,CASSYAYRDGYTF,TGTGCCAGCAGTTACGCCTACAGAGATGGCTACACCTTC
NA,TRBV11-2,TRBD1,TRBJ1-3,CASSSGQGAGNTIYF,TGTGCCAGCAGCTCTGGACAGGGCGCTGGAAACACCATATATTTT
NA,TRBV5-4,NA,TRBJ2-7,CASSFSGYEQYF,TGTGCCAGCAGCTTCTCCGGTTACGAGCAGTACTTC
NA,TRBV4-2,NA,TRBJ1-3,CASSQDAVSSGNTIYF,TGTGCCAGCAGCCAAGATGCAGTCTCCTCTGGAAACACCATATATTTT
few,TRBV12-5,TRBD1,TRBJ2-1,CASGSGTGLDEQFF,TGTGCTAGTGGCTCCGGGACAGGTCTGGATGAGCAGTTCTTC
NA,TRBV5-1,TRBD2,TRBJ2-1,CASSLLLADNEQFF,TGCGCCAGCAGCTTGCTACTAGCGGACAATGAGCAGTTCTTC
NA,TRBV29-1,TRBD1,TRBJ2-2,CSVGAAGGTGELFF,TGCAGCGTTGGCGCGGCAGGGGGCACCGGGGAGCTGTTTTTT
NA,TRBV6-1,NA,TRBJ1-2,CASSYQGTNYGYTF,TGTGCCAGCAGTTATCAGGGCACTAACTATGGCTACACCTTC
NA,TRBV5-1,TRBD1,TRBJ2-3,CASSTLTGGSTDTQYF,TGCGCCAGCAGCACCTTGACAGGGGGTTCGACAGATACGCAGTATTTT
NA,TRBV6-6,NA,TRBJ2-7,CASGGGGQSYEQYF,TGTGCCAGCGGTGGGGGAGGCCAATCCTACGAGCAGTACTTC
NA,TRBV7-2,TRBD1,TRBJ1-3,CASSLFVGQGNRNTIYF,TGTGCCAGCAGCTTATTTGTGGGACAGGGGAACAGAAACACCATATATTTT
NA,TRBV10-3,NA,TRBJ1-1,CAISHNTNTEAFF,TGTGCCATCAGTCATAACACGAACACTGAAGCTTTCTTT
NA,TRBV5-8,NA,TRBJ1-5,CASSARGSVRQPQHF,TGTGCCAGCAGCGCAAGAGGGTCGGTTCGACAGCCCCAGCATTTT
NA,TRBV2,NA,TRBJ2-7,CASSEEFGISDEQYF,TGTGCCAGCAGTGAAGAGTTCGGGATTTCCGACGAGCAGTACTTC
once,TRBV11-2,TRBD2,TRBJ2-1,CASSSWTSGNYNEQFF,TGTGCCAGCAGCAGCTGGACTAGCGGGAACTACAATGAGCAGTTCTTC
NA,TRBV30,TRBD1,TRBJ1-2,CAWSRTGDSGYTF,TGTGCCTGGAGTAGGACAGGGGATTCCGGCTACACCTTC
NA,TRBV5-4,TRBD1,TRBJ2-7,CASSLGRDSDYEQYF,TGTGCCAGCAGCTTGGGTAGGGACAGCGACTACGAGCAGTACTTC
NA,TRBV25-1,NA,TRBJ2-5,CASSETTWELQETQYF,TGTGCCAGCAGTGAAACAACGTGGGAGCTTCAAGAGACCCAGTACTTC
NA,TRBV5-6,TRBD1,TRBJ2-3,CASSQDREADTQYF,TGTGCCAGCAGCCAGGACAGGGAAGCAGATACGCAGTATTTT
NA,TRBV7-8,NA,TRBJ1-6,CASSLLSRNNSPLHF,TGTGCCAGCAGCTTATTGTCCAGGAACAATTCACCCCTCCACTTT